Listed below are T cell receptor beta chains from one sample, sequenced in a study of T-cell reconstitution after alpha-beta-depleted transplantation in children. TCRdb itself ran the PCR reads through MiXCR, one entry per CDR3 protein. The sample has approximately 220,000 distinct CDR3 sequences, over 15% seen once. Source: PBMCs, mostly from graft donor cells, taken 360 days after TCRalphabeta/CD19-depleted stem cell transplant. Receptors originate from a male patient under 10 years old who had a stem cell transplant for acute lymphoblastic leukemia, so the T cells may come from the graft donor. CDR3s include the opening cysteine and the closing phenylalanine or tryptophan. Fields, in order: D gene, V gene, clone size, J gene, CDR3 DNA, CDR3 protein. A D gene is named only where the DNA matches it firmly. Expanded clones are given a class, and other clones once, few, many or no size at all.

-	TRBV4-2	-	TRBJ2-1	TGTGCCAGCAGCCAAGATAGGGGCGGAAATGAGCAGTTCTTC	CASSQDRGGNEQFF
-	TRBV30	few	TRBJ2-5	TGTGCCTGGAGCGTCATGGGGGAGACCCAGTACTTC	CAWSVMGETQYF
TRBD1	TRBV12-3/TRBV12-4	many	TRBJ1-5	TGTGCCAGCAGTTTGGCGACAGGGTTGGGACAGCCCCAGCATTTT	CASSLATGLGQPQHF
-	TRBV6-5	few	TRBJ2-7	TGTGCCAGCAGTTACTCGGGAGAGACCTACGAGCAGTACTTC	CASSYSGETYEQYF
TRBD2	TRBV20-1	-	TRBJ2-3	TGCAGTGCCCACCTGGGGGTTACTAGCGGGGCGGATACGCAGTATTTT	CSAHLGVTSGADTQYF
-	TRBV5-1	-	TRBJ1-5	TGCGCCAGCAGCTCGGATCCCAATCAGCCCCAGCATTTT	CASSSDPNQPQHF
-	TRBV4-3	-	TRBJ2-2	TGCGCCAGCAGCCAAGATTTTTTTCCCGGGGAGCTGTTTTTT	CASSQDFFPGELFF
-	TRBV6-5	-	TRBJ1-1	TGTGCCAGCCAGGGCCCAGGGAGTGCTTTCTTT	CASQGPGSAFF
-	TRBV7-8	few	TRBJ2-1	TGTGCCAGCAGCAAGGGAGGGGGCAGGGTGGTGAATGAGCAGTTCTTC	CASSKGGGRVVNEQFF
-	TRBV5-5	few	TRBJ2-1	TGTGCCAGCAGCTTGTTTTGGGGGGCCTACAATGAGCAGTTCTTC	CASSLFWGAYNEQFF
TRBD2	TRBV7-2	few	TRBJ2-3	TGTGCCAGCAGCCAACCGGGACTAGCGGGGGGGCTATCTTTCGGCACAGATACGCAGTATTTT	CASSQPGLAGGLSFGTDTQYF
TRBD1	TRBV20-1	many	TRBJ1-2	TGCAGTGCTAGAAACCCGGGACAGATCTTATATGGCTACACCTTC	CSARNPGQILYGYTF
-	TRBV5-1	-	TRBJ2-7	TGCGCCAGCAGCCTCTACCTGGATAGCGAGCAGTACTTC	CASSLYLDSEQYF
-	TRBV19	-	TRBJ2-2	TGTGCCAGTAGTATCAAGGACTCTCTAAACACCGGGGAGCTGTTTTTT	CASSIKDSLNTGELFF
-	TRBV29-1	few	TRBJ2-3	TGCAGCGTTGGTTCTGTGGGAACAGATACGCAGTATTTT	CSVGSVGTDTQYF
TRBD2	TRBV12-3/TRBV12-4	-	TRBJ2-3	TGTGCCACCGCCGCACAGGCTAGCGGGGGAGCAGATACGCAGTATTTT	CATAAQASGGADTQYF
TRBD1	TRBV7-8	-	TRBJ2-1	TGTGCCAGCAGCTTGGAGACAGGGATCCATGAGCAGTTCTTC	CASSLETGIHEQFF
-	TRBV19	-	TRBJ1-2	TGTGCCAGTAGCACATACTATGGCTACACCTTC	CASSTYYGYTF
-	TRBV20-1	few	TRBJ2-5	TGCAGTGCTAGGCTGGCGGGGGCCACAGAGACCCAGTACTTC	CSARLAGATETQYF
-	TRBV12-3/TRBV12-4	-	TRBJ2-7	TGTGCCAGCAGTTTAATCGGGATGTACGAGCAGTACTTC	CASSLIGMYEQYF
TRBD1	TRBV2	few	TRBJ1-1	TGTGCCAGCAGGACAGGGTTGGGCACTGAAGCTTTCTTT	CASRTGLGTEAFF
-	TRBV27	many	TRBJ1-5	TGTGCCAGCAGTTTATGGGGGGACGGCAATCAGCCCCAGCATTTT	CASSLWGDGNQPQHF
-	TRBV10-2	-	TRBJ2-1	TGCGCCAGCAGTGAGTGGAAGGCAGGGCTTAGCTCCTACAATGAGCAGTTCTTC	CASSEWKAGLSSYNEQFF
TRBD2	TRBV12-3/TRBV12-4	-	TRBJ2-7	TGTGCCAGCAGCCCGGGGGGGCCCTCCTACGAGCAGTACTTC	CASSPGGPSYEQYF
TRBD1	TRBV20-1	few	TRBJ2-7	TGCAGTGCTCAAGGGCAGAGACAGGGGACCTACGAGCAGTACTTC	CSAQGQRQGTYEQYF
-	TRBV7-8	few	TRBJ1-2	TGTGCCAGCAGCTTAGGGGGGGCGGGTAACTATGGCTACACCTTC	CASSLGGAGNYGYTF
-	TRBV20-1	few	TRBJ1-1	TGCAGTGCCTCCTGGGGTCGGGGTGAAGCTTTCTTT	CSASWGRGEAFF
TRBD1	TRBV7-6	few	TRBJ2-2	TGTGCCAGCAGCTTCCCTGGACAGGGCGCGAACACCGGGGAGCTGTTTTTT	CASSFPGQGANTGELFF
-	TRBV24-1	few	TRBJ2-2	TGTGCCACCAGTGACCTGAAGGGTAGGGCGAACACCGGGGAGCTGTTTTTT	CATSDLKGRANTGELFF
-	TRBV4-1	-	TRBJ2-3	TGCGCCAGCAGCCAAGATAGTTCATCGCCCAGGCCGCAGTATTTT	CASSQDSSSPRPQYF
TRBD2	TRBV10-2	-	TRBJ2-3	TGCGCCAGCAGTGAGTCTTACGGGGGGGCCACAGATACGCAGTATTTT	CASSESYGGATDTQYF